A single sample is the source of the 9 T cell receptor beta chains below, sequenced in a study of beta chain features in type 1 diabetes. General study results and limits: People with Type 1 diabetes carried modestly yet significantly shorter TCRB CDR3s in all four CD4+ subsets.

The entirety of the isolated RNA underwent reverse transcription, so expressed TCRB transcripts were sequenced. Sequencing was performed with immunoSEQ multiplex PCR; in TCRdb, only in-frame clones are kept and a portion is missing. The sample consists of a few hundred thousand clones, roughly 14% of them appearing once. Their antigen targets remain unknown. Material: naive CD4+ T cells from blood. The receptors here all came from a man aged 30 to 45 with type 1 diabetes.

J is TRBJ1-2 and V is TRBV5-1, with 9 positions matching TRBD1. CDR3 size: 16 residues. V shed 4 bases, J shed 0 bases, and the junction held 7 bases outside the gene matches. Per the germline V gene, CDR1 is SGHRS and CDR2 is YFSETQ. CDR3: CASSPRDREANYGYTF. CDR3 in DNA: TGCGCCAGCAGCCCACGGGACAGGGAAGCTAACTATGGCTACACCTTC.

This clone was observed a handful of times. V is TRBV4-1 and J is TRBJ2-1; 10 nucleotides line up with TRBD2. V trimming: 3 bases; J trimming: 5 bases; junction bases outside the gene matches: 7. In germline, CDR1 is MGHRA, CDR2 YSYEKL. The CDR3 length is 16 residues. The DNA of the CDR3 is TGCGCCAGCAGCCATGTTACTAGCGGGGCTAACAATGAGCAGTTCTTC. It codes for CASSHVTSGANNEQFF.

The J gene is TRBJ2-4, the V gene TRBV19, with 7 positions matching TRBD2. Germline lookup yields CDR1 LNHDA and CDR2 SQIVND (reference sequence). J lost 7 bases, V lost 7 bases, and 10 bases had no gene match. The length of the CDR3 is 14 residues. The CDR3 spells CASTPSWGGNIQYF. The CDR3 DNA reads TGTGCCAGTACCCCAAGCTGGGGGGGGAACATTCAGTACTTC.

This clone showed up just a few times. This sequence joins TRBV18 and TRBJ2-7, with TRBD1 matching over 7 bases. From germline, CDR1 is KGHSH and CDR2 LQKENI. The CDR3 length is 15 residues. V was clipped by 1 base and J by 4 bases; unmatched bases: 7. CDR3 in amino acids: CASSPQTGRSYEQYF. CDR3 coding DNA: TGTGCCAGCTCACCACAGACAGGGAGATCGTACGAGCAGTACTTC.

Here the CDR3 reads CASSFSDYGYTF. In DNA, the CDR3 is TGCGCCAGCAGCTTTTCAGACTATGGCTACACCTTC. The chain employs TRBV5-1 and TRBJ1-2; D unclear. Germline values: CDR1 SGHRS, CDR2 YFSETQ. V lost 2 bases to trimming and J lost 3 bases, with 5 bases between them. CDR3 length equals 12 residues.

This clone was observed a handful of times. The chain carries TRBV7-9 and TRBJ2-3; 7 bases are a match to TRBD2. The CDR3 contains 13 residues. Germline V lookup: CDR1 SEHNR, CDR2 FQNEAQ (reference sequence). The CDR3 spells CAWGGLSTDTQYF. In DNA, the CDR3 is TGTGCGTGGGGGGGATTGAGCACAGATACGCAGTATTTT.

The chain employs TRBV7-2 and TRBJ2-7, with D perhaps TRBD2 (6 bases). V lost 6 bases to trimming and J lost 6 bases, with 18 bases between them. Germline assignment: CDR1 SGHTA and CDR2 FQGNSA. This CDR3 is built from 14 residues. The CDR3 loop is CASRKEGGGGEQYF. The CDR3 DNA reads TGTGCCAGCAGAAAGGAGGGTGGGGGTGGCGAGCAGTACTTC.

This clone has just a few counts. The V gene is TRBV19, the J gene TRBJ2-5; 7 nucleotides align to TRBD1. Unmatched junction bases numbered 3, after V lost 4 bases and J lost 1 base. The CDR3 runs to 14 residues. From germline, CDR1 is LNHDA and CDR2 SQIVND (reference sequence). The CDR3 sequence: CASSTGQFQETQYF. CDR3 coding DNA: TGTGCCAGTAGTACGGGACAGTTCCAAGAGACCCAGTACTTC.

V and J are TRBV29-1 and TRBJ2-7; no clear D. Germline-derived CDR1 and CDR2 are SQVTM and ANQGSEA. The V end was cut by 3 bases, the J end by 3 bases, with 6 bases between. CDR3 length equals 11 residues. The CDR3 DNA sequence: TGCAGCGTTGAGGCCAGCTACGAGCAGTACTTC. Translating it yields CSVEASYEQYF.